The rows below give T cell receptor beta chains drawn from one sample of a study of T cell repertoires in cytomegalovirus infection. Their cognate antigens are unknown. A single record per CDR3 protein comes from TCRdb applying MiXCR to the reads. Among fewer than 650,000 distinct CDR3 sequences listed, 40% were seen once. This material consisted of cultured PBMCs, taken from culture after CMV antigen stimulation. The origin of the receptors is a human donor in good health (CMV status not recorded). Some clones in this sample may be carry-over from other donors' samples. CDR3s include the opening cysteine and the closing phenylalanine or tryptophan. Each record gives: D gene, V gene, clone size, J gene, CDR3 protein, CDR3 DNA. The D gene is left open where the match is weak. The size of a clone is reported for some rows only, either as once, few or many, or as a class for expanded clones.

TRBD1	TRBV6-5	NA	TRBJ2-7	CASSLRRAWDSDPPPQQYF	TGTGCCAGCAGTCTTCGACGAGCTTGGGACAGCGACCCTCCGCCCCAGCAGTACTTC
NA	TRBV6-6	NA	TRBJ2-3	CASISSGTDTQYF	TGTGCCAGCATTTCCAGTGGCACAGATACGCAGTATTTT
TRBD2	TRBV18	few	TRBJ2-3	CASSPISSGGPNADTQYF	TGTGCCAGCTCACCAATTTCTAGCGGGGGACCCAACGCAGATACGCAGTATTTT
NA	TRBV7-6	NA	TRBJ2-1	CASSLVGGGLPLLSYNEQFF	TGTGCCAGCAGCTTAGTAGGGGGAGGACTCCCTCTACTATCCTACAATGAGCAGTTCTTC
TRBD1	TRBV7-9	few	TRBJ2-7	CASSSRTQGTLSYEQYF	TGTGCCAGCAGCTCAAGAACACAGGGGACCCTTTCCTACGAGCAGTACTTC
NA	TRBV19	NA	TRBJ1-1	CATATVSAETEAFF	TGTGCCACTGCCACGGTCTCAGCGGAGACTGAAGCTTTCTTT
TRBD2	TRBV20-1	NA	TRBJ2-7	CSAPSSGGASYEQYF	TGCAGTGCCCCATCTAGCGGGGGGGCTTCCTACGAGCAGTACTTC
NA	TRBV7-4	few	TRBJ1-1	CASQPTGGNEAFF	TGTGCCAGCCAACCAACCGGGGGTAACGAAGCTTTCTTT
NA	TRBV5-1	NA	TRBJ2-5	CASSLAQEQETQYF	TGCGCCAGCAGCTTGGCCCAGGAACAAGAGACCCAGTACTTC
NA	TRBV5-1	NA	TRBJ2-3	CASRQTGDITDTQYF	TGCGCCAGCAGGCAGACGGGAGATATAACAGATACGCAGTATTTT
TRBD2	TRBV5-3	NA	TRBJ2-1	CATPVASGRDEQFF	TGTGCCACCCCTGTGGCTAGCGGGAGAGATGAGCAGTTCTTC
NA	TRBV7-2	many	TRBJ2-1	CASRADLGEWSEQFF	TGTGCCAGCAGAGCCGATTTGGGAGAGTGGAGTGAGCAGTTCTTC
TRBD2	TRBV7-2	NA	TRBJ2-7	CASSFQGGSYEQYF	TGTGCCAGCAGCTTTCAGGGAGGGTCCTACGAGCAGTACTTC
TRBD1	TRBV2	few	TRBJ1-2	CASRDRRSNYGYTF	TGTGCCAGCAGGGACAGGCGTTCTAACTATGGCTACACCTTC
NA	TRBV7-2	NA	TRBJ2-3	CASSPNRVEADTQYF	TGTGCCAGCAGCCCAAATAGGGTTGAGGCAGATACGCAGTATTTT
NA	TRBV7-8	NA	TRBJ1-5	CASSLVGGSRQPQHF	TGTGCCAGCAGCTTAGTAGGGGGTAGTCGTCAGCCCCAGCATTTT
NA	TRBV7-2	NA	TRBJ1-6	CASNNEGHSPLHF	TGTGCCAGCAACAACGAGGGTCATTCACCCCTCCACTTT
NA	TRBV7-8	NA	TRBJ2-3	CASSSRTYTDTQYF	TGTGCCAGCAGCTCCCGGACTTACACAGATACGCAGTATTTT
TRBD1	TRBV7-9	few	TRBJ1-2	CASSLIPGTGGGYTF	TGTGCCAGCAGCTTAATCCCAGGGACAGGGGGTGGCTACACCTTC
NA	TRBV7-2	many	TRBJ1-5	CASRKGGRNQPQHF	TGTGCCAGCAGGAAGGGTGGAAGAAATCAGCCCCAGCATTTT
NA	TRBV7-9	few	TRBJ2-1	CASRVGINEQFF	TGTGCCAGCAGGGTTGGGATTAATGAGCAGTTCTTC
NA	TRBV5-1	NA	TRBJ2-7	CASTRDNGGEQYF	TGCGCCAGCACGAGGGACAACGGGGGCGAGCAGTACTTC
TRBD2	TRBV20-1	NA	TRBJ2-1	CSAGRLAGGVNEQFF	TGCAGTGCTGGGAGACTAGCGGGGGGCGTCAATGAGCAGTTCTTC
TRBD2	TRBV4-3	NA	TRBJ2-7	CASSQDWGGVYEQYF	TGCGCCAGCAGCCAAGACTGGGGGGGAGTTTACGAGCAGTACTTC
TRBD2	TRBV7-2	few	TRBJ2-7	CASSLVGLAGGASYEQYF	TGTGCCAGCAGCTTAGTGGGACTAGCGGGAGGGGCCTCCTACGAGCAGTACTTC
NA	TRBV4-3	few	TRBJ2-7	CASSQEVAGLRYEQYF	TGCGCCAGCAGCCAAGAGGTTGCGGGGCTCCGGTACGAGCAGTACTTC
NA	TRBV12-3/TRBV12-4	NA	TRBJ2-3	CASVRGTNTQYF	TGTGCCAGCGTTAGGGGAACTAATACGCAGTATTTT
NA	TRBV4-2	few	TRBJ2-3	CASSQAVRADTQYF	TGTGCCAGCAGCCAAGCCGTCAGGGCAGATACGCAGTATTTT